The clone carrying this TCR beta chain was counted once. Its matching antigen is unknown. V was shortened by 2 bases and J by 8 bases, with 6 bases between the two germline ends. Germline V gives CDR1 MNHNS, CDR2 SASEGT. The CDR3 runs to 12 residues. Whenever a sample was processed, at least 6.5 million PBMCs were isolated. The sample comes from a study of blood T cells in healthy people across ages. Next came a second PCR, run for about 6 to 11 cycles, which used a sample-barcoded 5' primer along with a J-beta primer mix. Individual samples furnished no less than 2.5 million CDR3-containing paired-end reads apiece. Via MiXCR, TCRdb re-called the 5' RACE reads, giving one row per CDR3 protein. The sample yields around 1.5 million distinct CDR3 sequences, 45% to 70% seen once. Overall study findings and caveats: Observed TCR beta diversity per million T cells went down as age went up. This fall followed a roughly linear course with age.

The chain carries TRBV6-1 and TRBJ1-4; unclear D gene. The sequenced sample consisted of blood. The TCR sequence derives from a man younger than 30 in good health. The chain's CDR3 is CASSETWEKLFF. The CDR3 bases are TGTGCCAGCAGTGAAACATGGGAAAAACTGTTTTTT.